The 20 T cell receptor beta chains listed next were all sequenced from one sample in a study of memory CD4+ T cells and cytomegalovirus serostatus (dated by TCRdb to the late 2010s). A FACSAria II was used to sort memory CD4+ T cells, defined as single viable CD3+CD4+CD8-CD45RO+ cells. The method was the immunoSEQ multiplex PCR assay. TCRdb limited this immuneACCESS table to in-frame rearrangements with V and J called. A share of clones is missing; checked studies link under half to unresolved V genes, and the rest is unexplained. The sample records approximately 92,000 clones, 80% of which are singletons. The ten biggest clones cover less than 4% of the sample. Material for sequencing was memory CD4+ T cells from blood. These receptors all stem from an adult in good health and CMV-seropositive.

This clone appeared a few times. This chain links TRBV19 with TRBJ2-1, with 10 bases aligning to TRBD2. This CDR3 is 15 amino acids long. Germline V gene sequence: CDR1 LNHDA, CDR2 SQIVND (reference sequence). V trimming: 3 bases; J trimming: 5 bases; junction bases outside the gene matches: 4. The CDR3 sequence: CASSISSGRHNEQFF. CDR3 sequence (DNA): TGTGCCAGTAGTATTTCTAGCGGGAGACACAATGAGCAGTTCTTC. Together with reference TRBV19 and TRBJ2-1, the CDR3 gives the full variable domain: DGGITQSPKYLFRKEGQNVTLSCEQNLNHDAMYWYRQDPGQGLRLIYYSQIVNDFQKGDIAEGYSVSREKKESFPLTVTSAQKNPTAFYLCASSISSGRHNEQFFGPGTRLTVL.

In regard to this clone: Other nucleotide sequences from this sample produce the same CDR3. The rearrangement uses TRBV30 and TRBJ2-7; 8 positions match TRBD1. V lost 0 bases to trimming and J lost 2 bases; unmatched junction nucleotides: 0. Germline lookup yields CDR1 GTSNPN and CDR2 SVGIG (reference sequence). CDR3 length equals 13 residues. The CDR3 DNA sequence: TGTGCCTGGAGTGTACAGGGGGCCTACGAGCAGTACTTC. Translation: CAWSVQGAYEQYF.

This chain's CDR3 is CASSSPSGRNEQFF. The CDR3 DNA reads as TGTGCCAGCAGCTCCCCTAGCGGCCGCAATGAGCAGTTCTTC. V gene TRBV7-2 combines with J gene TRBJ2-1; 7 nucleotides agree with TRBD2. CDR3 length: 14 residues. In germline, CDR1 is SGHTA, CDR2 FQGNSA. J gave up 6 bases and V 4 bases, and 6 bases lay outside the gene matches.

The chain combines TRBV7-2 with TRBJ2-7; the match to TRBD2 covers 9 bases. The CDR3 sequence is 15 residues long. Germline CDR1 SGHTA, CDR2 FQGNSA. Trimming removed 1 base from V and 6 bases from J; junction bases left unmatched: 7. Written as DNA, the CDR3 is TGTGCCAGCAGCTTAGTGGCGGGAGGGCCCTCCGAGCAGTACTTC. This gives the protein CASSLVAGGPSEQYF. Together with reference TRBV7-2 and TRBJ2-7, the CDR3 gives the full variable domain: GAGVSQSPSNKVTEKGKDVELRCDPISGHTALYWYRQSLGQGLEFLIYFQGNSAPDKSGLPSDRFSAERTGGSVSTLTIQRTQQEDSAVYLCASSLVAGGPSEQYFGPGTRLTVT.

This clone was detected only a few times. The DNA for the CDR3 is TGTGCCAGCAGTCCCGGATTAGGGGGGGATACGCAGTATTTT. Its translation is CASSPGLGGDTQYF. The rearrangement links TRBV27 to TRBJ2-3; the D gene could be TRBD1 or TRBD2 (6 bases each). Trimming shortened V by 5 bases and J by 6 bases, and 15 bases separated the two germline ends. From germline, CDR1 is MNHEY and CDR2 SMNVEV (reference sequence). The CDR3 runs 14 residues.

The gene calls are TRBV7-2 and TRBJ2-1; 9 bases map to TRBD1. Germline CDR1 reads SGHTA; CDR2 reads FQGNSA. V gave up 5 bases and J gave up 2 bases; unmatched junction bases: 7. The CDR3 runs to 16 residues. The CDR3 sequence: CASSPKTGGAYNEQFF. In DNA form, the CDR3 reads TGTGCCAGCAGCCCTAAAACAGGGGGCGCCTACAATGAGCAGTTCTTC.

The V call is TRBV4-3, the J call TRBJ2-5; 12 bases match TRBD2. There are 15 residues in the CDR3. The V segment lost 1 base and the J segment 4 bases; nucleotides outside the gene matches: 1. CDR1 and CDR2 from the germline V gene are LGHNA and YSLEER. The CDR3 here is CASSQGTSGVETQYF. CDR3 bases: TGCGCCAGCAGCCAAGGGACTAGCGGGGTAGAGACCCAGTACTTC.

This rearrangement joins TRBV6-5 to TRBJ2-1, with 8 bases aligning to TRBD2. Trimming at V came to 2 bases and at J to 1 base, leaving 1 base not matched to a gene. Germline lookup yields CDR1 MNHEY and CDR2 SVGAGI. The CDR3 runs to 15 residues. CDR3 sequence: CASSYQRGSYNEQFF. The CDR3 DNA reads as TGTGCCAGCAGTTACCAGCGGGGGTCCTACAATGAGCAGTTCTTC.

The J gene is TRBJ1-1, the V gene TRBV6-6; D gene unclear. The ends were cut back, 6 bases at V and 3 bases at J, with 8 bases in the middle. The CDR3 consists of 12 residues. CDR1 MNHNY and CDR2 SVGAGI come from the germline V gene (reference sequence). As DNA, the CDR3 is TGTGCCAGCAGCAACGGGTACACTGAAGCTTTCTTT. The encoded protein is CASSNGYTEAFF.

This chain connects TRBV10-3 to TRBJ2-5, with a possible D match to TRBD2 (6 bases). The DNA end lines up better with TRBJ2-7; the J call may be wrong. Looked up from germline, CDR1 is ENHRY and CDR2 is SYGVKD. The CDR3 contains 14 residues. The CDR3 region has the DNA TGTGCCATCAGTGAAGGGACTGGCTCACTCGAGCAGTACTTC. The encoded protein is CAISEGTGSLEQYF.

The chain couples TRBV5-4 to TRBJ1-1, with 11 nucleotides matching TRBD1. With 0 bases clipped from V and 1 base from J, the junction kept 5 bases outside the gene matches. Per germline, CDR1 SGHNT and CDR2 YYREEE (reference sequence). This CDR3 has 17 residues. The CDR3 DNA reads as TGTGCCAGCAGCTTGGGGGGGACAGGGGGTTGGAACACTGAAGCTTTCTTT. Its protein is CASSLGGTGGWNTEAFF. Looking up the rest from reference TRBV5-4 and TRBJ1-1 gives the full variable domain: ETGVTQSPTHLIKTRGQQVTLRCSSQSGHNTVSWYQQALGQGPQFIFQYYREEENGRGNFPPRFSGLQFPNYSSELNVNALELDDSALYLCASSLGGTGGWNTEAFFGQGTRLTVV.

This chain joins TRBV18 and TRBJ1-4; the D is unclear. The V gene's germline CDR1 is KGHSH and CDR2 LQKENI. The CDR3 consists of 13 residues. Trimming shortened V by 1 base and J by 6 bases, and 6 bases separated the two germline ends. This chain's CDR3 is CASSPLTDEKLFF. CDR3 nucleotide sequence: TGTGCCAGCTCACCACTGACCGATGAAAAACTGTTTTTT.

The chain links TRBV7-3 to TRBJ2-7; TRBD1 aligns across 11 bases. CDR1 SGHTA and CDR2 FQGTGA come from the germline V gene. The length of the CDR3 is 15 residues. J was trimmed by 6 bases and V by 1 base; bases with no gene match: 5. DNA for the CDR3: TGTGCCAGCAGCTTAATTGGACAGGGGGCTTCCGAGCAGTACTTC. Translating gives CASSLIGQGASEQYF.

The genes are TRBV7-9 and TRBJ1-1; unclear D gene. V was trimmed by 1 base and J by 6 bases, leaving 9 bases between them. Germline CDR1 reads SEHNR; CDR2 reads FQNEAQ (reference sequence). The CDR3 extends over 13 amino acids. This CDR3 is CASSLERGSEAFF. For the CDR3, the DNA is TGTGCCAGCAGCTTAGAGCGGGGTTCTGAAGCTTTCTTT.

A single count supports this clone. Distinct nucleotide sequences in the sample also encode this CDR3. The chain couples TRBV7-9 to TRBJ1-3, with D possibly being TRBD1 (6 bases). Per the germline V gene, CDR1 is SEHNR and CDR2 is FQNEAQ (reference sequence). The CDR3 is 14 residues long. Trimming took 3 bases from V and 4 from J, leaving 10 bases between them. The CDR3 nucleotides are TGTGCCAGCAGCTTCACAGGGTCCGGAAACACCATATATTTT. Translated, it gives CASSFTGSGNTIYF.

The CDR3, as DNA: TGCAGCGTCTCGGGACAGAGGAGCTCCTACGAGCAGTACTTC. It encodes CSVSGQRSSYEQYF. J is TRBJ2-7 and V is TRBV29-1, with TRBD1 identical over 7 bases. Germline V CDR1 and CDR2: SQVTM, ANQGSEA. The CDR3 has 14 residues. Trimming at V came to 6 bases and at J to 0 bases, leaving 8 bases not matched to a gene.

The J gene is TRBJ2-5, the V gene TRBV5-4; D not resolved. From germline, CDR1 is SGHNT and CDR2 YYREEE (reference sequence). Trimming removed 0 bases at V and 5 bases at J, with 17 bases between. This CDR3 contains 16 residues. The CDR3 protein is CASSLGLGAEGETQYF. The CDR3 nucleotides are TGTGCCAGCAGCTTGGGTCTCGGTGCCGAAGGGGAGACCCAGTACTTC.

The gene calls are TRBV5-1 and TRBJ1-1; 8 nucleotides line up with TRBD1. The CDR3 totals 14 residues. Germline values: CDR1 SGHRS, CDR2 YFSETQ. Unmatched junction bases numbered 7, after V lost 4 bases and J lost 5 bases. The CDR3: CASSDRGDSTEAFF. The CDR3 nucleotides are TGCGCCAGCAGCGACAGGGGAGATTCTACTGAAGCTTTCTTT.

Only a few counts were recorded for this clone. J is TRBJ1-2 and V is TRBV10-1, with D tentatively TRBD1 (6 bases). The CDR3 covers 15 residues. V lost 2 bases and J lost 5, with 15 bases in between. Germline CDR1 and CDR2: WNHNN and SYGVQD (reference sequence). CDR3 nucleotide sequence: TGCGCCAGCAGTGAGAGCTTTCAGGGGAGATATGGCTACACCTTC. It codes for CASSESFQGRYGYTF.

Worth noting for this clone: The same CDR3 also results from other DNA sequences found in this sample. V gene TRBV7-9 combines with J gene TRBJ1-3; D unresolved. Germline V gene sequence: CDR1 SEHNR, CDR2 FQNEAQ (reference sequence). This CDR3 is 13 amino acids long. Trimming removed 3 bases from V and 4 bases from J, with 7 bases in between. The DNA of the CDR3 is TGTGCCAGCAGCTTGCGCCGGGGAAACACCATATATTTT. Translating gives CASSLRRGNTIYF. The full variable domain, with the rest looked up from reference TRBV7-9 and TRBJ1-3, is DTGVSQNPRHKITKRGQNVTFRCDPISEHNRLYWYRQTLGQGPEFLTYFQNEAQLEKSRLLSDRFSAERPKGSFSTLEIQRTEQGDSAMYLCASSLRRGNTIYFGEGSWLTVV.